The clone carrying this T cell receptor (beta chain) has ten or more counts. Its specificity is unknown. CDR1 and CDR2 (germline): MNHEY, SMNVEV (reference sequence). The CDR3 is 13 residues long. V lost 5 bases and J 1 base, leaving 8 bases between the germline ends. The data were taken from a study of T cells in Graves' hyperthyroidism and ophthalmopathy. Regarding the study as a whole: Among clonotypes expanded in thyroid above 0.001, most were also found in blood.

Amplified TCR beta CDR3 regions came from RNA transcripts. Carried out on the TCR CDR3, a first-round RT-PCR used the HTBI primer set. TCRdb reanalysed the multiplex PCR reads using MiXCR and keeps one entry per CDR3 protein. There are approximately 420,000 distinct CDR3 sequences in the sample; about 13% occur only once, and 5% to 6% lies in the top ten. This chain joins TRBV27 and TRBJ1-1; D call uncertain. The sequence was obtained from a woman aged 18-35 years with Graves' hyperthyroidism. The sequencing input was blood. CDR3 in amino acids: CASSPLTNTEAFF. CDR3 DNA sequence: TGTGCCAGCAGTCCCTTGACGAACACTGAAGCTTTCTTT.